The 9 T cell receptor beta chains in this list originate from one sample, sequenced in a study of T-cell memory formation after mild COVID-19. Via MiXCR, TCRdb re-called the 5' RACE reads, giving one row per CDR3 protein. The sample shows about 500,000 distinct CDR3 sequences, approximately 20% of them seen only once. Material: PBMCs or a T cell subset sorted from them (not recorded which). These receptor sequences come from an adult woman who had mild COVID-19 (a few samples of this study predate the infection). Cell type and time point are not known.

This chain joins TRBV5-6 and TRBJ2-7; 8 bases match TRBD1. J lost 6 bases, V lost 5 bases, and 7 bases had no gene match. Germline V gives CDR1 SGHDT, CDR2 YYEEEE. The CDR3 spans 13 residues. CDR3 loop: CASRPDRATEQYF. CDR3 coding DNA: TGTGCCAGCAGGCCGGACAGGGCCACCGAGCAGTACTTC.

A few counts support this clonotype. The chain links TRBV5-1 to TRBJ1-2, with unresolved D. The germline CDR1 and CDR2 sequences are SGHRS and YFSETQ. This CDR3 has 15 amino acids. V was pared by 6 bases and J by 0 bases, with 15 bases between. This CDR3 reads CASKQDGVSNYGYTF. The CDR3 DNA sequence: TGCGCCAGCAAGCAGGACGGGGTATCTAACTATGGCTACACCTTC.

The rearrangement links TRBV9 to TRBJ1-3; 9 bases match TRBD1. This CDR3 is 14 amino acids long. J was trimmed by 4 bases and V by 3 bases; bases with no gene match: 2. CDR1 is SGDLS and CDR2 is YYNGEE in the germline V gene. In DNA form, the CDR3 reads TGTGCCAGCAGCGCGGGACAGGGAGGAAACACCATATATTTT. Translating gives CASSAGQGGNTIYF.

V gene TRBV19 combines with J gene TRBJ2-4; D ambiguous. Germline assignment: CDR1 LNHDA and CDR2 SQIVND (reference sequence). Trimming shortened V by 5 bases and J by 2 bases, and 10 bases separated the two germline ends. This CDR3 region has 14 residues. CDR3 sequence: CASSLGITKNIQYF. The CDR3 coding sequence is TGTGCCAGTAGTCTGGGAATAACCAAAAACATTCAGTACTTC.

CDR3 loop: CASDPTGVNTGELFF. The CDR3 nucleotides are TGCGCCAGCGATCCGACAGGGGTAAACACCGGGGAGCTGTTTTTT. The chain has TRBV5-1 and TRBJ2-2; 8 bases are a match to TRBD1. Germline V lookup: CDR1 SGHRS, CDR2 YFSETQ. The CDR3 sequence is 15 residues long. With V trimmed by 7 bases and J by 2 bases, 7 bases remained unmatched.

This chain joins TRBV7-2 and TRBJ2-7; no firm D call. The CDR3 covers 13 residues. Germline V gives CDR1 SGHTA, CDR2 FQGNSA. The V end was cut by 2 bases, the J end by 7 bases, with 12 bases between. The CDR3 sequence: CASSLIGQGEQYF. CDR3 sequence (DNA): TGTGCCAGCAGCTTAATCGGGCAAGGGGAGCAGTACTTC.

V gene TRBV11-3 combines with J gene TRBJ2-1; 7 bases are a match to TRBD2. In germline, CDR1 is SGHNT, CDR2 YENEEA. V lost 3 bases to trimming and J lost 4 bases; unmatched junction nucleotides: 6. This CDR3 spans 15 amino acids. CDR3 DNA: TGTGCCAGCAGCTTGCGGGAGTCCGAATACAATGAGCAGTTCTTC. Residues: CASSLRESEYNEQFF.

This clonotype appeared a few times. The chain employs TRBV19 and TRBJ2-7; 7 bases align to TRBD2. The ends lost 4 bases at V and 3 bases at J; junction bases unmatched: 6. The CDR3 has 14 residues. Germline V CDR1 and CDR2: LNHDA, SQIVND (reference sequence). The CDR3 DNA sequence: TGTGCCAGTAGTACGGTGGCGGGGGACTACGAGCAGTACTTC. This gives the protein CASSTVAGDYEQYF.

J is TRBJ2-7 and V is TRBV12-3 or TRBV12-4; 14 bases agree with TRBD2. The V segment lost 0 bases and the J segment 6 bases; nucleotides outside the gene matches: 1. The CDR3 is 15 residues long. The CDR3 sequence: CASSLAGTSGSEQYF. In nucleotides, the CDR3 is TGTGCCAGCAGTTTAGCCGGGACTAGCGGGAGCGAGCAGTACTTC.